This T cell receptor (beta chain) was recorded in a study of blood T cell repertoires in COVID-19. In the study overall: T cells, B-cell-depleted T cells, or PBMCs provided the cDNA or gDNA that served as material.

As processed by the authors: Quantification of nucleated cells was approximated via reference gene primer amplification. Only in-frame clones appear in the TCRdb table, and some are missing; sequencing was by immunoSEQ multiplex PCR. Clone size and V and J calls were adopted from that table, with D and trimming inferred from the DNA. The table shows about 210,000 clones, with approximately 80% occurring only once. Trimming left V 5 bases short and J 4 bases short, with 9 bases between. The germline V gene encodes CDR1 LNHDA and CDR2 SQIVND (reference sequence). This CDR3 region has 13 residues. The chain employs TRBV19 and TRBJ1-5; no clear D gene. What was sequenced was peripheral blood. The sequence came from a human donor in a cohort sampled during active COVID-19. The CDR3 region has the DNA TGTGCCAGTAGTGCCTCGGGGAATCAGCCCCAGCATTTT. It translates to CASSASGNQPQHF.